This T cell receptor beta chain was identified during a study of regulatory T cells in long-lasting Graves disease. Specified time point: newly diagnosed GD, antithyroid drugs for less than 3 months. The TCR library was prepared using RNA isolated from PBMCs. The authors built TCR beta libraries using iRepertoire HTBI primers and Arm-PCR of CDR3 regions. TCRdb called the multiplex PCR reads again in MiXCR, with one record for every CDR3 protein. The repertoire holds about 440,000 distinct CDR3 sequences, with 15% as singletons. This clonotype was seen a handful of times. Germline CDR1 and CDR2: SGHDN and FVKESK. CDR3 length equals 13 residues. With 7 bases removed from V and 4 bases from J, the gap between germline ends came to 11 bases. The same specimen was also included in a second study, on T cells in Graves' hyperthyroidism and ophthalmopathy.

The chain is built from TRBV14 and TRBJ2-1, with D unclear. This clonotype was obtained from a woman aged 30 to 39 with Graves disease. The material was peripheral blood mononuclear cells (PBMCs), obtained at new diagnosis, from a patient treated with antithyroid drugs. CDR3 region: CASTPLAYNEQFF. CDR3 DNA: TGTGCCAGCACCCCCTTAGCTTACAATGAGCAGTTCTTC. The variable domain in full, with the rest retrieved from reference TRBV14 and TRBJ2-1, is EAGVTQFPSHSVIEKGQTVTLRCDPISGHDNLYWYRRVMGKEIKFLLHFVKESKQDESGMPNNRFLAERTGGTYSTLKVQPAELEDSGVYFCASTPLAYNEQFFGPGTRLTVL.